This is a list of T cell receptor beta chains from one sample in a study of human T cells and chemical hapten exposure. TCRdb itself ran the RACE reads through MiXCR, one entry per CDR3 protein. This table has approximately 370,000 distinct CDR3 sequences, approximately 5.8% appearing once. The sequencing used whole blood, collected in connection with sensitization to the hapten diphenylcyclopropenone (DPC). The source is a young woman with alopecia areata. Some clones in this sample may be carry-over from other donors' samples. CDR3s include the opening cysteine and the closing phenylalanine or tryptophan. The order of the fields is J gene, V gene, CDR3 protein.

j_gene: TRBJ2-3; v_gene: TRBV5-1; CDR3aa: CASSPGQETDTQYF
j_gene: TRBJ2-5; v_gene: TRBV18; CDR3aa: CASSPTAEETQYF
j_gene: TRBJ2-3; v_gene: TRBV20-1; CDR3aa: CSALSSDRATDTQYF
j_gene: TRBJ2-5; v_gene: TRBV7-9; CDR3aa: CASSSDRLETQYF
j_gene: TRBJ1-1; v_gene: TRBV7-8; CDR3aa: CASSLMGQGTTEAFF
j_gene: TRBJ2-6; v_gene: TRBV15; CDR3aa: CATSAIAGANVLTF
j_gene: TRBJ2-5; v_gene: TRBV5-1; CDR3aa: CASSLQLLAGAAETQYF
j_gene: TRBJ2-2; v_gene: TRBV4-3; CDR3aa: CASAGLAGGPGELFF
j_gene: TRBJ1-5; v_gene: TRBV5-1; CDR3aa: CASSRGQGNSTGGNQPQHF
j_gene: TRBJ2-2; v_gene: TRBV2; CDR3aa: CATKEGLSGGELFF
j_gene: TRBJ2-7; v_gene: TRBV20-1; CDR3aa: CSASTGYEQYF
j_gene: TRBJ1-1; v_gene: TRBV2; CDR3aa: CAIRDRRLAFF
j_gene: TRBJ1-5; v_gene: TRBV12-3/TRBV12-4; CDR3aa: CASSLAGLNQPQHF
j_gene: TRBJ1-5; v_gene: TRBV6-6; CDR3aa: CASSQGQNSNQPQHF
j_gene: TRBJ2-1; v_gene: TRBV29-1; CDR3aa: CSVGVAGGPLPPYNEQFF
j_gene: TRBJ2-5; v_gene: TRBV11-1; CDR3aa: CASSLKREQETQYF
j_gene: TRBJ1-1; v_gene: TRBV7-9; CDR3aa: CASSSLDRGTEAFF
j_gene: TRBJ2-1; v_gene: TRBV6-5; CDR3aa: CASSFKTGRDEQFF
j_gene: TRBJ1-6; v_gene: TRBV12-3/TRBV12-4; CDR3aa: CASRGRRFSPLHF
j_gene: TRBJ1-1; v_gene: TRBV19; CDR3aa: CASQLTSGGRMNTEAFF
j_gene: TRBJ1-2; v_gene: TRBV27; CDR3aa: CASRAPGPRDYGYTF
j_gene: TRBJ1-2; v_gene: TRBV13; CDR3aa: CASSSAGRVDGYTF
j_gene: TRBJ2-3; v_gene: TRBV2; CDR3aa: CASRGQGLSTDTQYF
j_gene: TRBJ1-3; v_gene: TRBV21-1; CDR3aa: CASSRGGEIGNTIYF
j_gene: TRBJ2-2; v_gene: TRBV7-9; CDR3aa: CAPTRAGGNTGELFF
j_gene: TRBJ2-1; v_gene: TRBV20-1; CDR3aa: CSARSPGLSYDNEQFF
j_gene: TRBJ2-3; v_gene: TRBV28; CDR3aa: CASSLSGTGGADTQYF
j_gene: TRBJ1-3; v_gene: TRBV4-1; CDR3aa: CASSQDDGGSNTIYF
j_gene: TRBJ2-6; v_gene: TRBV7-9; CDR3aa: CASSLVSRLPVSGANVLTF
j_gene: TRBJ1-5; v_gene: TRBV7-8; CDR3aa: CASSPSRGASNQPQHF
j_gene: TRBJ1-2; v_gene: TRBV21-1; CDR3aa: CASSKQRVPGQGPWPYGYTF
j_gene: TRBJ2-7; v_gene: TRBV20-1; CDR3aa: CSAEGLERYEQYF
j_gene: TRBJ2-1; v_gene: TRBV2; CDR3aa: CASSYTPNEQFF
j_gene: TRBJ1-2; v_gene: TRBV7-8; CDR3aa: CASSLALQDNYGYTF
j_gene: TRBJ2-1; v_gene: TRBV7-2; CDR3aa: CASSPSRDEQFF
j_gene: TRBJ1-4; v_gene: TRBV5-6; CDR3aa: CASSHRWGNEKLFF